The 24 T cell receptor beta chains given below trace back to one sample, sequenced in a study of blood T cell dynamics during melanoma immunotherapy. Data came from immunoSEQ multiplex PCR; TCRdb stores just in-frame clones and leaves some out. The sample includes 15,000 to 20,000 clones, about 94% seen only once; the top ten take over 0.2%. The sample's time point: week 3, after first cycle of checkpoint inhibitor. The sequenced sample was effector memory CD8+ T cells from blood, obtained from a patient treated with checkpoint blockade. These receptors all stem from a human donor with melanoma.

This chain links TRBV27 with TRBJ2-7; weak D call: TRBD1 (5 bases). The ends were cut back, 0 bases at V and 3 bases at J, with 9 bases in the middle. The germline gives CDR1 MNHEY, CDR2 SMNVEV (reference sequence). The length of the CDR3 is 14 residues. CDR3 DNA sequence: TGTGCCAGCAGTTTATCCGAGGACAACTACGAGCAGTACTTC. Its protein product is CASSLSEDNYEQYF.

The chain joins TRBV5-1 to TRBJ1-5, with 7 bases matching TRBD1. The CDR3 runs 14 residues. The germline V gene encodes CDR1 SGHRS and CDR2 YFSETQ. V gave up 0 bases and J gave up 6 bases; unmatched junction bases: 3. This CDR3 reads CASSLGGGGQPQHF. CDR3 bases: TGCGCCAGCAGCTTGGGAGGGGGCGGTCAGCCCCAGCATTTT. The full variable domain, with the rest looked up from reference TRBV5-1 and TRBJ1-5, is KAGVTQTPRYLIKTRGQQVTLSCSPISGHRSVSWYQQTPGQGLQFLFEYFSETQRNKGNFPGRFSGRQFSNSRSEMNVSTLELGDSALYLCASSLGGGGQPQHFGDGTRLSIL.

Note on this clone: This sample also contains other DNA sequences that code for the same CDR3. The chain's CDR3 is CASSLSGYEQYF. The CDR3 bases are TGTGCCAGCAGCTTAAGCGGTTACGAGCAGTACTTC. The chain uses TRBV7-9 and TRBJ2-7; D possibly corresponds to TRBD2 (5 bases). Germline CDR1 and CDR2: SEHNR and FQNEAQ (reference sequence). The CDR3 spans 12 residues. Trimming took 2 bases from V and 4 from J, leaving 6 bases between them.

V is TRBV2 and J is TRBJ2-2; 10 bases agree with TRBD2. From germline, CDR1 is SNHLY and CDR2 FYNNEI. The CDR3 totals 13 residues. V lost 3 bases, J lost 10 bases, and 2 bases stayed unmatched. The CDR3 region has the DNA TGTGCCAGCAGTGATCTAGCGGGAGAGGAGCTGTTTTTT. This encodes CASSDLAGEELFF.

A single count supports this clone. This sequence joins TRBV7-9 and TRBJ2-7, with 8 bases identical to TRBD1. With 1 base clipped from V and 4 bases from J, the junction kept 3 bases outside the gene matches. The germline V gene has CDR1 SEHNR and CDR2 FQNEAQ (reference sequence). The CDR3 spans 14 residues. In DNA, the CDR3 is TGTGCCAGCAGCTTAGTGGGACAGGCGTACGAGCAGTACTTC. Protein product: CASSLVGQAYEQYF. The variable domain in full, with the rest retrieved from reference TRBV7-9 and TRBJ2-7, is DTGVSQNPRHKITKRGQNVTFRCDPISEHNRLYWYRQTLGQGPEFLTYFQNEAQLEKSRLLSDRFSAERPKGSFSTLEIQRTEQGDSAMYLCASSLVGQAYEQYFGPGTRLTVT.

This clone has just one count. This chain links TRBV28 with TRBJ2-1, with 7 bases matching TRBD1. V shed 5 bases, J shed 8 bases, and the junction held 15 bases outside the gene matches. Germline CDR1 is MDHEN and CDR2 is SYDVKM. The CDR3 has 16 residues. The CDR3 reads CASSGTDEYLQDEQFF. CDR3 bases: TGTGCCAGCAGTGGGACAGACGAGTATTTGCAGGATGAGCAGTTCTTC. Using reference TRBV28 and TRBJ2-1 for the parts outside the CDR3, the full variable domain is DVKVTQSSRYLVKRTGEKVFLECVQDMDHENMFWYRQDPGLGLRLIYFSYDVKMKEKGDIPEGYSVSREKKERFSLILESASTNQTSMYLCASSGTDEYLQDEQFFGPGTRLTVL.

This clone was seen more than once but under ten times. CDR3 protein: CAISAGGPEAFF. As DNA, the CDR3 is TGTGCCATCAGTGCGGGGGGCCCTGAAGCTTTCTTT. V usage is TRBV10-3 and J usage is TRBJ1-1; a weak D match, TRBD1 (6 bases). With 4 bases removed from V and 6 bases from J, the gap between germline ends came to 9 bases. The CDR3 totals 12 residues. CDR1 ENHRY and CDR2 SYGVKD come from the germline V gene.

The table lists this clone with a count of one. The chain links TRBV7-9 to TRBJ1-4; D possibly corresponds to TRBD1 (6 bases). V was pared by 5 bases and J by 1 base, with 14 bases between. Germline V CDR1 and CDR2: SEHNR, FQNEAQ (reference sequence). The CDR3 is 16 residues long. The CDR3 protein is CASSPFEGGTNEKLFF. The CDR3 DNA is TGTGCCAGCAGCCCCTTTGAGGGGGGAACTAATGAAAAACTGTTTTTT. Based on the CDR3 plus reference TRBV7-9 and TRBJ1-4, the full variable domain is DTGVSQNPRHKITKRGQNVTFRCDPISEHNRLYWYRQTLGQGPEFLTYFQNEAQLEKSRLLSDRFSAERPKGSFSTLEIQRTEQGDSAMYLCASSPFEGGTNEKLFFGSGTQLSVL.

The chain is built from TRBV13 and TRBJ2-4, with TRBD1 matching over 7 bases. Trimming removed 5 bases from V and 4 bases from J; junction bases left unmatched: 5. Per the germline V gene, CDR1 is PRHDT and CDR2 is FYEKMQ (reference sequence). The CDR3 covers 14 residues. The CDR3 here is CASSLWDRKNIQYF. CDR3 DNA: TGTGCCAGCAGCCTATGGGACAGAAAAAACATTCAGTACTTC. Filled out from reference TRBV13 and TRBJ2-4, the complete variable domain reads AAGVIQSPRHLIKEKRETATLKCYPIPRHDTVYWYQQGPGQDPQFLISFYEKMQSDKGSIPDRFSAQQFSDYHSELNMSSLELGDSALYFCASSLWDRKNIQYFGAGTRLSVL.

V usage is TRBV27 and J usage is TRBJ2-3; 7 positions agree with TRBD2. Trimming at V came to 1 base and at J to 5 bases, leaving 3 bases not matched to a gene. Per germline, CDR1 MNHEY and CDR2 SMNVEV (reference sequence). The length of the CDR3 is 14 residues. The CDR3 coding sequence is TGTGCCAGCAGTTTATGGTCTAGCGGAGATACGCAGTATTTT. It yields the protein CASSLWSSGDTQYF.

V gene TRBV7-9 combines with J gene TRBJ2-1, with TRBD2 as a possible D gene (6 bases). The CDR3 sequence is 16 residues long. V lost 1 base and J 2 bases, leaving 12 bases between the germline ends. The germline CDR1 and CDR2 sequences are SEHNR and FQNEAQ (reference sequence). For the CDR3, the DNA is TGTGCCAGCAGCTTAGGCGGGAACCCCCCCTACAATGAGCAGTTCTTC. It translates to CASSLGGNPPYNEQFF. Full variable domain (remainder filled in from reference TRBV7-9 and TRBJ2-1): DTGVSQNPRHKITKRGQNVTFRCDPISEHNRLYWYRQTLGQGPEFLTYFQNEAQLEKSRLLSDRFSAERPKGSFSTLEIQRTEQGDSAMYLCASSLGGNPPYNEQFFGPGTRLTVL.

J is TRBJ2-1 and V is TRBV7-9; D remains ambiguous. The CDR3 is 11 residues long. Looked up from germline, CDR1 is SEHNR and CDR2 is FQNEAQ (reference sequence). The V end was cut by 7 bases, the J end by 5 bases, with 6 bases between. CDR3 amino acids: CASTRNNEQFF. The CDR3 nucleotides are TGTGCCAGCACCCGTAACAATGAGCAGTTCTTC.

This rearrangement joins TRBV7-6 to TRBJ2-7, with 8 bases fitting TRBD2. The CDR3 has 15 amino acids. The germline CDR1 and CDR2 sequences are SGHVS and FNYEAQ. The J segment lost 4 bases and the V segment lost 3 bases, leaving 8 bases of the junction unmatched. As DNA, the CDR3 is TGTGCCAGCAGCTTGGAGACGGGAGGGTTATACGAGCAGTACTTC. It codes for CASSLETGGLYEQYF.

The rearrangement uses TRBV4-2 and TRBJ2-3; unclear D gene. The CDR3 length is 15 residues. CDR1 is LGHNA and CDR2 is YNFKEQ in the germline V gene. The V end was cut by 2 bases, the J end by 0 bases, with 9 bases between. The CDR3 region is CASSQSAPSTDTQYF. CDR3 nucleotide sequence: TGTGCCAGCAGCCAATCGGCCCCTAGCACAGATACGCAGTATTTT.

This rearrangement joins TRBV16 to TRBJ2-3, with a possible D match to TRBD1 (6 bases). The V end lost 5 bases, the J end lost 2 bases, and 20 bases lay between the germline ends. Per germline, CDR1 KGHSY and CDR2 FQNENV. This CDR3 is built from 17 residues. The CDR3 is CASSRTAKLTHTDTQYF. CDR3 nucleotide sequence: TGTGCCAGCAGCAGGACAGCTAAGCTTACCCACACAGATACGCAGTATTTT. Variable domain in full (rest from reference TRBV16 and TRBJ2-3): GEEVAQTPKHLVRGEGQKAKLYCAPIKGHSYVFWYQQVLKNEFKFLISFQNENVFDETGMPKERFSAKCLPNSPCSLEIQATKLEDSAVYFCASSRTAKLTHTDTQYFGPGTRLTVL.

Here the CDR3 DNA reads TGTGCCAGTAGTCCATGGGCGGTAGGGAAGAACACTGAAGCTTTCTTT. Its protein product is CASSPWAVGKNTEAFF. This chain joins TRBV19 and TRBJ1-1; D gene ambiguous. Germline V gives CDR1 LNHDA, CDR2 SQIVND (reference sequence). Between the trimmed V and J ends, which lost 5 bases and 1 base, there was a span of 17 bases. The CDR3 length is 16 residues.

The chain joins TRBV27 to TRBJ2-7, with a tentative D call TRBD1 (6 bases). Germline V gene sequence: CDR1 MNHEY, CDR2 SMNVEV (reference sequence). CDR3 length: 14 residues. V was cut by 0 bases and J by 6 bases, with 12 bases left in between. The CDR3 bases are TGTGCCAGCAGTTTATCGAGGGGACATACCGAGCAGTACTTC. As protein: CASSLSRGHTEQYF.

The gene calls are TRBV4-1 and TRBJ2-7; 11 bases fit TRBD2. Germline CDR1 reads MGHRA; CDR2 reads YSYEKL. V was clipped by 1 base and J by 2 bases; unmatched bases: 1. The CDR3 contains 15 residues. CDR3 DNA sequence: TGCGCCAGCAGCCAAGTGACTAGCGGGACCTACGAGCAGTACTTC. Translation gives CASSQVTSGTYEQYF.

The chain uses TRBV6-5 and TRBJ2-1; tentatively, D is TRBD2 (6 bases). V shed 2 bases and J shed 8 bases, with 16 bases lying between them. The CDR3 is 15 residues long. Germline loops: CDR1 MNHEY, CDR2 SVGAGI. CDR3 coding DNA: TGTGCCAGCAGTTACGCGACTAGTCTGGGCGATGAGCAGTTCTTC. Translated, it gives CASSYATSLGDEQFF.

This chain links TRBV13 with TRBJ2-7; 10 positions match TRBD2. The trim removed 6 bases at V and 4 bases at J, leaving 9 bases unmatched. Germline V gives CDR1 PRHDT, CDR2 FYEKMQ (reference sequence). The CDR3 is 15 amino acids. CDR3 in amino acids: CASSPGGLAEYEQYF. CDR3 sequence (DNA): TGTGCCAGCAGTCCCGGAGGACTAGCGGAGTACGAGCAGTACTTC.

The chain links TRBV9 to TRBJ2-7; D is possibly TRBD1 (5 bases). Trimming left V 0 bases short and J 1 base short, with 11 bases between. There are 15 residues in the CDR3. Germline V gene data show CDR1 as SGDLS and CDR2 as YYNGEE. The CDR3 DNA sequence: TGTGCCAGCAGCGTAGAAGGAACAGGTTCCTACGAGCAGTACTTC. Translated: CASSVEGTGSYEQYF.

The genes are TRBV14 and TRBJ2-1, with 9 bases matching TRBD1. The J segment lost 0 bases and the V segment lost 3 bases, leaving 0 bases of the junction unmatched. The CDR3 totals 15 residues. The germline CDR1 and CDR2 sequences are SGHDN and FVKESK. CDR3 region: CASSQDRGSYNEQFF. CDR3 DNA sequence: TGTGCCAGCAGCCAGGACAGGGGCTCCTACAATGAGCAGTTCTTC.

CDR3 sequence reads: CASSSNPPGADVETQYF. CDR3 in DNA: TGTGCCAGCAGCTCAAATCCCCCGGGGGCTGACGTCGAGACCCAGTACTTC. The chain employs TRBV7-9 and TRBJ2-5, with D possibly called TRBD1 or TRBD2 (6 bases each). With 4 bases removed from V and 5 bases from J, the gap between germline ends came to 23 bases. The germline V gene encodes CDR1 SEHNR and CDR2 FQNEAQ (reference sequence). The CDR3 is 17 residues long. The complete variable domain, with remaining parts taken from reference TRBV7-9 and TRBJ2-5, reads DTGVSQNPRHKITKRGQNVTFRCDPISEHNRLYWYRQTLGQGPEFLTYFQNEAQLEKSRLLSDRFSAERPKGSFSTLEIQRTEQGDSAMYLCASSSNPPGADVETQYFGPGTRLLVL.

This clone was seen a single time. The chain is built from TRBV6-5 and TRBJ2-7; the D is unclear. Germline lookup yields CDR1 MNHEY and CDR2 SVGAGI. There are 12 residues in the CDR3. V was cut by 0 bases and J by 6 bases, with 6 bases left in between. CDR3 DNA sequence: TGTGCCAGCAGTTACTCGGGGTCCGAGCAGTACTTC. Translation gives CASSYSGSEQYF.